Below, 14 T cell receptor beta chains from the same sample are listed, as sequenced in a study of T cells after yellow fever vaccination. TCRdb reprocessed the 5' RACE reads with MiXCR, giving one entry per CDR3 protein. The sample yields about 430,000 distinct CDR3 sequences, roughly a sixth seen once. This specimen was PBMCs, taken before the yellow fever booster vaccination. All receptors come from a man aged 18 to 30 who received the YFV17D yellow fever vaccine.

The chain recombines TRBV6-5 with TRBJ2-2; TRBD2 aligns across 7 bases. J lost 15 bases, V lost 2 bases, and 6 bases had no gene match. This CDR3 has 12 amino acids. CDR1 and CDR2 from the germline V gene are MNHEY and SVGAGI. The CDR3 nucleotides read TGTGCCAGCAGTTACCCCGGGGGGACGTTGTTTTTT. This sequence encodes CASSYPGGTLFF.

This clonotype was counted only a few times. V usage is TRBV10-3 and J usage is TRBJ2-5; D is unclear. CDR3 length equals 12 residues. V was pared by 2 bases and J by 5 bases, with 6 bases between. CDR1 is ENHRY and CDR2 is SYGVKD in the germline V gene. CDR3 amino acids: CAISEGWETQYF. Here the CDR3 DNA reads TGTGCCATCAGTGAGGGATGGGAGACCCAGTACTTC.

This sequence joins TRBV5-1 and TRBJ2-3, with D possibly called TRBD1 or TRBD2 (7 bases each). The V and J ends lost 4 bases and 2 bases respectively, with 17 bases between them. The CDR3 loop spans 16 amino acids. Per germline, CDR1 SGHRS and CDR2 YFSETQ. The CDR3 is CASSPKTGRDTDTQYF. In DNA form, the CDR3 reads TGCGCCAGCAGCCCCAAGACAGGGAGGGACACAGATACGCAGTATTTT.

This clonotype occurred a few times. CDR3 in DNA: TGCGCCAGCAGCCAAGACGGGGGGTTGGGCAATCAGCCCCAGCATTTT. The encoded protein is CASSQDGGLGNQPQHF. This rearrangement joins TRBV4-1 to TRBJ1-5; possible D gene TRBD1, 5 bases. The V end lost 0 bases, the J end lost 2 bases, and 11 bases lay between the germline ends. There are 16 residues in the CDR3. Germline V gene data show CDR1 as MGHRA and CDR2 as YSYEKL.

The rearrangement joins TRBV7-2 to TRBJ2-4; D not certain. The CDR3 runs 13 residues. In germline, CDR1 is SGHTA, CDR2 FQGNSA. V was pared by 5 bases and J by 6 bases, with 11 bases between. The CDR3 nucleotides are TGTGCCAGCAGCGCAGTGCGGTTAAACATTCAGTACTTC. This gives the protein CASSAVRLNIQYF. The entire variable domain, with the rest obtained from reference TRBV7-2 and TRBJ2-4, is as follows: GAGVSQSPSNKVTEKGKDVELRCDPISGHTALYWYRQSLGQGLEFLIYFQGNSAPDKSGLPSDRFSAERTGGSVSTLTIQRTQQEDSAVYLCASSAVRLNIQYFGAGTRLSVL.

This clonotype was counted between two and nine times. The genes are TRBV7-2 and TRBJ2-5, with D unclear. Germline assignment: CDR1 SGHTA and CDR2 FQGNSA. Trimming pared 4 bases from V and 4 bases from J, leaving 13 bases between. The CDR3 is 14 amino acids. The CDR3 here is CASSSLGYPETQYF. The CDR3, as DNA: TGTGCCAGCAGCTCTCTAGGGTATCCAGAGACCCAGTACTTC.

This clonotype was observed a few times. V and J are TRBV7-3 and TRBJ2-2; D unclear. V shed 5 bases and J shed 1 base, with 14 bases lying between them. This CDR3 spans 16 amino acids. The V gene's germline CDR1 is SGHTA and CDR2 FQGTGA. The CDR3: CASSPVSAGNTGELFF. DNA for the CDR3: TGTGCCAGCAGCCCAGTGTCGGCAGGGAACACCGGGGAGCTGTTTTTT.

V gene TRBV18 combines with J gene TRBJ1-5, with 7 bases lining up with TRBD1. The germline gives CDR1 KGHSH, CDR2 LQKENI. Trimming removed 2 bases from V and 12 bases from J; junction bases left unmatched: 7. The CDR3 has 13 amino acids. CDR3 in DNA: TGTGCCAGCTCACCAGACAGGGAAAGGGACCAGCATTTT. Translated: CASSPDRERDQHF.

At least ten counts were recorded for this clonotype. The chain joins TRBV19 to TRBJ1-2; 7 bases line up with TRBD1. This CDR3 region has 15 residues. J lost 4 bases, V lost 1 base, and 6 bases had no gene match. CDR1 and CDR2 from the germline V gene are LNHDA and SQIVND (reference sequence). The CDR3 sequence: CASSIAGTEAYGYTF. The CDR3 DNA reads TGTGCCAGTAGTATAGCTGGGACAGAAGCCTATGGCTACACCTTC.

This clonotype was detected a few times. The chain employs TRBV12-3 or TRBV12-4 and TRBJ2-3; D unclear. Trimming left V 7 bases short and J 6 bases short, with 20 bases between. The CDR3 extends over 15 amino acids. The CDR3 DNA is TGTGCCAGCACTCTTCCGGACGCGAGTCTCGATACGCAGTATTTT. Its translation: CASTLPDASLDTQYF.

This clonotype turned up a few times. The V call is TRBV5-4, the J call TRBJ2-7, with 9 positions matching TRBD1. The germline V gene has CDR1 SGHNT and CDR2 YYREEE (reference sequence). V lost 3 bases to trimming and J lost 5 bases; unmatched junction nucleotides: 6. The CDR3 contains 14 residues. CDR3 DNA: TGTGCCAGCAGCTCCAAGGACAGGGGCAACGAGCAGTACTTC. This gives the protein CASSSKDRGNEQYF.

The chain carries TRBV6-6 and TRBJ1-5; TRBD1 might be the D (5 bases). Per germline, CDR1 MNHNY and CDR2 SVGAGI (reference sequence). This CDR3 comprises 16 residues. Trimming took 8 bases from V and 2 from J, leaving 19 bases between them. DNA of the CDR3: TGTGCCAGCCGCACCGGCCCGGGGGACGGCAATCAGCCCCAGCATTTT. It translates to CASRTGPGDGNQPQHF.

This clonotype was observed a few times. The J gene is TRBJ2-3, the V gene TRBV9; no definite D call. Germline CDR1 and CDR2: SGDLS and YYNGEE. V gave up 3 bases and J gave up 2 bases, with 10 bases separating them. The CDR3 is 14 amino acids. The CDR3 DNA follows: TGTGCCAGCAGCGCAAACCGAATCACAGATACGCAGTATTTT. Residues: CASSANRITDTQYF.

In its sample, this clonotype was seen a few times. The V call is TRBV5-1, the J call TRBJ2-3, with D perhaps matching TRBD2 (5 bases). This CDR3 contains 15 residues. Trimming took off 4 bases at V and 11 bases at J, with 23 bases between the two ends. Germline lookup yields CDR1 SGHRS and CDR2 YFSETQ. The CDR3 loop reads CASSPNPGRRFLQYF. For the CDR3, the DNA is TGCGCCAGCAGCCCAAACCCGGGCAGGAGGTTTCTGCAGTATTTT.